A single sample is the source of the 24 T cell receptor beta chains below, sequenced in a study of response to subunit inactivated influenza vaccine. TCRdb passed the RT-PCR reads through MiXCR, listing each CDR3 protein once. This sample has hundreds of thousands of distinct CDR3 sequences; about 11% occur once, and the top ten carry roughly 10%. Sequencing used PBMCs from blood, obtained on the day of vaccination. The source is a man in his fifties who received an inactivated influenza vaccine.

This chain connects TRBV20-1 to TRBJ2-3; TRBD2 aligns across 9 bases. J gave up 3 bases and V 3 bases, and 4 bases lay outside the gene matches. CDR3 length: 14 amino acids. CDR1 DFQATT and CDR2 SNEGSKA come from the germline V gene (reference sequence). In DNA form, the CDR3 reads TGCAGTGCTAGGGGAGCGGGAGGAACAGATACGCAGTATTTT. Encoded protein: CSARGAGGTDTQYF.

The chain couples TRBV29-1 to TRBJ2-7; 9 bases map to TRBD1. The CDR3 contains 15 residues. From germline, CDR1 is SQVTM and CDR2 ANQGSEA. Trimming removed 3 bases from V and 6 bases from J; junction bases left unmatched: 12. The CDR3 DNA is TGCAGCGTTGATGGGACAGGGACCTCGATAAGCGAGCAGTACTTC. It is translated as CSVDGTGTSISEQYF.

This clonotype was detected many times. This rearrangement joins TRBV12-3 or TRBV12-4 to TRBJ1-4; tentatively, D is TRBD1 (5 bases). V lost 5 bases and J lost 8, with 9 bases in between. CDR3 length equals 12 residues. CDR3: CASSPGTEKLFF. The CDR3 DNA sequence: TGTGCCAGCAGTCCTGGGACCGAAAAACTGTTTTTT.

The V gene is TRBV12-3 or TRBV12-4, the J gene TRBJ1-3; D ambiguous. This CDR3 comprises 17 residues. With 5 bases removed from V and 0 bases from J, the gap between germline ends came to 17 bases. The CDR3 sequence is CASSPELLGSSGNTIYF. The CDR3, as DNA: TGTGCCAGCAGTCCCGAGTTGCTCGGTTCCTCTGGAAACACCATATATTTT.

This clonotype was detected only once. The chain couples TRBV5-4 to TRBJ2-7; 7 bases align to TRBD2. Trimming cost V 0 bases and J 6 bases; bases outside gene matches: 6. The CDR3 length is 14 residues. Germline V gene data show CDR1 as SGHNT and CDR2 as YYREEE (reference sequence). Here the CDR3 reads CASSLEREGLEQYF. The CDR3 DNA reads TGTGCCAGCAGCTTGGAGCGGGAAGGGCTCGAGCAGTACTTC.

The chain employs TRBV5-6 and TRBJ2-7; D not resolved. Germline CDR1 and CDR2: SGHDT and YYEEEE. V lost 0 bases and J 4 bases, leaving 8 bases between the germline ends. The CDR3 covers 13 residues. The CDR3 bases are TGTGCCAGCAGCTTGGAAAGAATATACGAGCAGTACTTC. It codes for CASSLERIYEQYF.

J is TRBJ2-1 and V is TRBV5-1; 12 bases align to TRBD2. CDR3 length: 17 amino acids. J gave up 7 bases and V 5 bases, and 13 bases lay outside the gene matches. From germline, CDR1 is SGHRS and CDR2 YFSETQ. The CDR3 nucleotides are TGCGCCAGCAGATCCGGACTAGCGGGAATTCCCGGGAATGAGCAGTTCTTC. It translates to CASRSGLAGIPGNEQFF.

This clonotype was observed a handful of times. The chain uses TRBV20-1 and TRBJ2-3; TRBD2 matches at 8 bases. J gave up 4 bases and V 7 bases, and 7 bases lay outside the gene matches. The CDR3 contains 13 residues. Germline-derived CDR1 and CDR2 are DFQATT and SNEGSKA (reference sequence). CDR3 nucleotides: TGCAGTGTTATAAGCGGGAGTGCAGATACGCAGTATTTT. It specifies CSVISGSADTQYF.

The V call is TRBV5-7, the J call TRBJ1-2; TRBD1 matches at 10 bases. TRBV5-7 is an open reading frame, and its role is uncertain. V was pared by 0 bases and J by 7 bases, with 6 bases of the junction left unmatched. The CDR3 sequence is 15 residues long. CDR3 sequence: CASSLEGQGEFGYTF. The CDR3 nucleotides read TGTGCCAGCAGCTTGGAAGGACAGGGGGAGTTTGGCTACACCTTC.

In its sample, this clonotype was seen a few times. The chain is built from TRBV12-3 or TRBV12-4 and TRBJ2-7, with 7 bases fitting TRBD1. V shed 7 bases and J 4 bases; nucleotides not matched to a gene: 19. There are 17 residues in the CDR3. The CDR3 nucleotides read TGTGCCAGCATTCCCCGAATGGGACAGTTTGATAAGTACGAGCAGTACTTC. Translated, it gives CASIPRMGQFDKYEQYF.

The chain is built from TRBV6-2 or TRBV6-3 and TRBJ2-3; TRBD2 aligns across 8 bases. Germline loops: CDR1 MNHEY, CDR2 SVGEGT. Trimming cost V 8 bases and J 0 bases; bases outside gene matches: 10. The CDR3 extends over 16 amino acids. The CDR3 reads CASGKGLAPSTDTQYF. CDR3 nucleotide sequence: TGTGCCAGCGGCAAAGGACTAGCACCTAGCACAGATACGCAGTATTTT.

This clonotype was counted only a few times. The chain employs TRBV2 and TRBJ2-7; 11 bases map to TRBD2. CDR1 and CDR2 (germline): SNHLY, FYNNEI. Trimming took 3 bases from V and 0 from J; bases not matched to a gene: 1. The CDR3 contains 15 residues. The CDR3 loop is CASSETSGNSYEQYF. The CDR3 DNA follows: TGTGCCAGCAGTGAGACTAGCGGGAACTCCTACGAGCAGTACTTC.

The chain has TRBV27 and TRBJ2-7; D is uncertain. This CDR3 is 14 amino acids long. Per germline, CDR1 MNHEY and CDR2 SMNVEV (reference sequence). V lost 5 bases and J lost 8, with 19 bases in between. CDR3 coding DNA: TGTGCCAGCAGTCCTACTAACACCCTACGAAAGCAGTACTTC. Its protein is CASSPTNTLRKQYF.

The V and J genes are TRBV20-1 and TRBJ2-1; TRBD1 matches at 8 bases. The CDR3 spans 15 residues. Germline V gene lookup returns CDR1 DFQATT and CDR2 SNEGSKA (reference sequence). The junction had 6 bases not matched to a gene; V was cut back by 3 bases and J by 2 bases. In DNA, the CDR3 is TGCAGTGCTAGGGCAGGGGGCCTCCCCTACAATGAGCAGTTCTTC. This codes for CSARAGGLPYNEQFF.

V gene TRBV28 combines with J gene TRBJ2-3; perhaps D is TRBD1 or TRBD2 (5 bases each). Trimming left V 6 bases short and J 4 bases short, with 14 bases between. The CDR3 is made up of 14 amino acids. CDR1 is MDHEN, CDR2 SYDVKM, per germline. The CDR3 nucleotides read TGTGCCAGCAGCGGGACCCGTGGCGCAGATACGCAGTATTTT. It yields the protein CASSGTRGADTQYF.

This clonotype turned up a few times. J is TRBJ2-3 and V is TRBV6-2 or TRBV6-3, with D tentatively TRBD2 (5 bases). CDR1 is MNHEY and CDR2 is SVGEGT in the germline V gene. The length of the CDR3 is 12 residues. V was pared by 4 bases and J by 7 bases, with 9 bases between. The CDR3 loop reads CASSSGFYTQYF. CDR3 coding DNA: TGTGCCAGCAGTTCGGGGTTCTATACGCAGTATTTT.

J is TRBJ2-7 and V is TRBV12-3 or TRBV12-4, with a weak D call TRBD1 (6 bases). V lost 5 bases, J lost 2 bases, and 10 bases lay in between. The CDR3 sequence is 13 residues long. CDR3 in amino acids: CASSLRGAYEQYF. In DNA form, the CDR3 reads TGTGCCAGCAGTCTCAGGGGAGCCTACGAGCAGTACTTC.

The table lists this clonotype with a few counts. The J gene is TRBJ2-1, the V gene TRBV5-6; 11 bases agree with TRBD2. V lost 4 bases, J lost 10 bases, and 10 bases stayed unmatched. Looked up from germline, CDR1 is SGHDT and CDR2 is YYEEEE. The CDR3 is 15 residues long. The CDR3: CASSHVAGGPREQFF. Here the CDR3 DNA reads TGTGCCAGCAGCCACGTAGCGGGGGGGCCGAGGGAGCAGTTCTTC.

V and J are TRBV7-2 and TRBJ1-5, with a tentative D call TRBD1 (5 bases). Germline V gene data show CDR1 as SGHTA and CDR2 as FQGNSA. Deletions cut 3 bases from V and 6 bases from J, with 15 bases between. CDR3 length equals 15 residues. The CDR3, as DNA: TGTGCCAGCAGCTTGGGCTCAGGGTTGGGTCAGCCCCAGCATTTT. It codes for CASSLGSGLGQPQHF. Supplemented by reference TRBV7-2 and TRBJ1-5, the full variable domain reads GAGVSQSPSNKVTEKGKDVELRCDPISGHTALYWYRQSLGQGLEFLIYFQGNSAPDKSGLPSDRFSAERTGGSVSTLTIQRTQQEDSAVYLCASSLGSGLGQPQHFGDGTRLSIL.

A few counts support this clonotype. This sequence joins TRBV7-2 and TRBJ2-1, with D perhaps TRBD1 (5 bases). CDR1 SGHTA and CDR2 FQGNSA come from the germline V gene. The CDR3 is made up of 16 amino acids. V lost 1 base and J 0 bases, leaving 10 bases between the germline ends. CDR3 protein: CASSLEGDGSYNEQFF. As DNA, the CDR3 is TGTGCCAGCAGCTTAGAAGGGGATGGCTCCTACAATGAGCAGTTCTTC.

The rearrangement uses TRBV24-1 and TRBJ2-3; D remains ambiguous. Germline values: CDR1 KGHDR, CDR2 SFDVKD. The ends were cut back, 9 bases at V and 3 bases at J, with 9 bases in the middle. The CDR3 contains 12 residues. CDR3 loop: CATGEGTDTQYF. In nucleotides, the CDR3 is TGTGCCACCGGAGAAGGGACAGATACGCAGTATTTT.

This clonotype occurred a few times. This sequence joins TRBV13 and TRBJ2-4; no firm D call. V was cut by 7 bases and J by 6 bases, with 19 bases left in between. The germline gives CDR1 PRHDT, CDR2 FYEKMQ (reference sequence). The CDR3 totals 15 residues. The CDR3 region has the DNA TGTGCCAGCAACCGTACATCAGCTCCCGGAAACATTCAGTACTTC. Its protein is CASNRTSAPGNIQYF. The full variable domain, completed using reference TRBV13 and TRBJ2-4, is AAGVIQSPRHLIKEKRETATLKCYPIPRHDTVYWYQQGPGQDPQFLISFYEKMQSDKGSIPDRFSAQQFSDYHSELNMSSLELGDSALYFCASNRTSAPGNIQYFGAGTRLSVL.

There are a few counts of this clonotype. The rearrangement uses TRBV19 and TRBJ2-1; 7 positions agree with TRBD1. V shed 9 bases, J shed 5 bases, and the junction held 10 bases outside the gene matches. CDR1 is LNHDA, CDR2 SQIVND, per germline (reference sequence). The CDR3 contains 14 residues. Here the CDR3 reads CASGRRGMDNEQFF. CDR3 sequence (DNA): TGTGCCAGCGGGCGCAGGGGGATGGACAATGAGCAGTTCTTC.

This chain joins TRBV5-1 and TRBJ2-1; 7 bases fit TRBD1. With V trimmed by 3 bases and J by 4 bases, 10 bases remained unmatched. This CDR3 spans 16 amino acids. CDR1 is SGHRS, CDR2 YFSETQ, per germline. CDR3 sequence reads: CASSWATGAAYNEQFF. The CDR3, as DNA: TGCGCCAGCAGCTGGGCTACAGGGGCTGCGTACAATGAGCAGTTCTTC.